Presented here are 22 T cell receptor beta chains from one specimen sequenced in a study of OX40 agonist ivuxolimab in advanced cancers. Assay: immunoSEQ multiplex PCR; the TCRdb copy retains only in-frame clones and omits some. The sample contains tens of thousands of clones, about 91% of which appear only once. The sample in question was CD4+ or CD8+ T cells sorted from blood, obtained in a trial of the OX40 agonist ivuxolimab. Receptors originate from an adult with an advanced solid tumor such as melanoma, head and neck, liver or kidney cancer.

This chain links TRBV5-4 with TRBJ2-3; no reliable D call. Trimming stripped 8 bases from V and 1 base from J, with 11 bases between. Germline V CDR1 and CDR2: SGHNT, YYREEE (reference sequence). The CDR3 runs to 13 residues. This CDR3 reads CASRSSGTDTQYF. CDR3 nucleotides: TGTGCCAGTCGTAGCTCGGGCACAGATACGCAGTATTTT.

This chain connects TRBV6-5 to TRBJ1-4; 8 bases match TRBD1. The CDR3 contains 15 residues. Germline V CDR1 and CDR2: MNHEY, SVGAGI. The ends lost 4 bases at V and 3 bases at J; junction bases unmatched: 4. Written as DNA, the CDR3 is TGTGCCAGCAGTTTGGACAGGGTAGCTAATGAAAAACTGTTTTTT. Protein: CASSLDRVANEKLFF.

V usage is TRBV5-6 and J usage is TRBJ2-1, with TRBD2 identical over 8 bases. The trim removed 4 bases at V and 3 bases at J, leaving 9 bases unmatched. The CDR3 extends over 16 amino acids. CDR1 and CDR2 from the germline V gene are SGHDT and YYEEEE. This CDR3 is CASSHNRGGRYNEQFF. CDR3 nucleotides: TGTGCCAGCAGCCACAACCGGGGGGGCCGCTACAATGAGCAGTTCTTC.

The V and J genes are TRBV29-1 and TRBJ2-5; D unclear. The CDR3 is 10 residues long. From germline, CDR1 is SQVTM and CDR2 ANQGSEA. The CDR3 coding sequence is TGCAAACTTCGTGGGGAGACCCAGTACTTC. Its protein is CKLRGETQYF.

J is TRBJ2-5 and V is TRBV6-6; D ambiguous. Germline V gene lookup returns CDR1 MNHNY and CDR2 SVGAGI (reference sequence). V was clipped by 0 bases and J by 6 bases, with 14 bases between them. The CDR3 runs 15 residues. CDR3 sequence (DNA): TGTGCCAGCAGTTACTCTGTATGGGATGCAAAGACCCAGTACTTC. Its translation: CASSYSVWDAKTQYF.

CDR3 bases: TGTGCCAGCAGTTTAGGACAGGGGATCTATGGCTACACCTTC. The encoded protein is CASSLGQGIYGYTF. The chain is built from TRBV6-5 and TRBJ1-2; 9 nucleotides match TRBD1. Germline V gives CDR1 MNHEY, CDR2 SVGAGI. Germline trimming cut 4 bases from V and 4 bases from J; bases unmatched to any gene: 4. The CDR3 has 14 residues.

The CDR3 DNA reads as TGTGCCAGCAGTCCCTCTCCGTACCATAGCAATCAGCCCCAGCATTTT. Its translation is CASSPSPYHSNQPQHF. This chain connects TRBV28 to TRBJ1-5; D remains ambiguous. Germline loops: CDR1 MDHEN, CDR2 SYDVKM. This CDR3 is built from 16 residues. Trimming pared 5 bases from V and 0 bases from J, leaving 14 bases between.

The genes are TRBV20-1 and TRBJ2-1; D is ambiguous. Germline-derived CDR1 and CDR2 are DFQATT and SNEGSKA (reference sequence). The CDR3 extends over 11 amino acids. V dropped 4 bases and J dropped 6 bases, with 7 bases sitting between them. CDR3 region: CSATEINEQFF. Written as DNA, the CDR3 is TGCAGTGCTACGGAGATCAATGAGCAGTTCTTC.

The V call is TRBV19, the J call TRBJ1-1; D may be TRBD1 (5 bases). The ends were cut back, 1 base at V and 8 bases at J, with 11 bases in the middle. The CDR3 spans 13 residues. Germline V CDR1 and CDR2: LNHDA, SQIVND (reference sequence). The CDR3 sequence is CASSIASPGEAFF. DNA of the CDR3: TGTGCCAGTAGTATAGCCTCCCCAGGGGAAGCTTTCTTT.

The chain employs TRBV7-9 and TRBJ2-3; D is possibly TRBD1 (5 bases). V lost 1 base, J lost 3 bases, and 11 bases lay in between. This CDR3 is built from 15 residues. Germline V gene lookup returns CDR1 SEHNR and CDR2 FQNEAQ (reference sequence). This CDR3 is CASSLGRVGTDTQYF. For the CDR3, the DNA is TGTGCCAGCAGCTTAGGCAGGGTCGGGACAGATACGCAGTATTTT.

The chain combines TRBV7-3 with TRBJ2-1, with D possibly being TRBD2 (5 bases). CDR3 length: 14 residues. V shed 5 bases and J shed 2 bases, with 10 bases lying between them. Germline loops: CDR1 SGHTA, CDR2 FQGTGA. DNA of the CDR3: TGTGCCAGCAGCGTCTCCGGGACCTACAATGAGCAGTTCTTC. Protein sequence: CASSVSGTYNEQFF.

The chain combines TRBV4-1 with TRBJ2-7; D possibly corresponds to TRBD1 (6 bases). Germline V gene lookup returns CDR1 MGHRA and CDR2 YSYEKL. The V gene lost 2 bases and the J gene lost 5 bases, with 13 bases spanning the gap. This CDR3 is built from 14 residues. CDR3 DNA: TGCGCCAGCAGCCAATATCAGGGGAGCAACGAGCAGTACTTC. It encodes CASSQYQGSNEQYF.

The genes are TRBV15 and TRBJ2-4, with D perhaps TRBD2 (6 bases). The germline V gene has CDR1 LNHNV and CDR2 YYDKDF (reference sequence). Trimming stripped 5 bases from V and 7 bases from J, with 18 bases between. The CDR3 is made up of 15 amino acids. The CDR3 region is CATSSGRGMGNIQYF. CDR3 in DNA: TGTGCCACCAGCTCCGGCCGGGGGATGGGGAACATTCAGTACTTC.

This clone showed up just a few times. This chain connects TRBV28 to TRBJ2-3; 8 positions match TRBD2. The V segment lost 3 bases and the J segment 2 bases; nucleotides outside the gene matches: 4. The germline V gene has CDR1 MDHEN and CDR2 SYDVKM. This CDR3 comprises 15 residues. The CDR3 protein is CASSFPRGVTDTQYF. CDR3 bases: TGTGCCAGCAGTTTTCCGCGGGGGGTCACAGATACGCAGTATTTT.

V is TRBV29-1 and J is TRBJ1-1; D remains ambiguous. In germline, CDR1 is SQVTM, CDR2 ANQGSEA. Trimming took off 7 bases at V and 4 bases at J, with 16 bases between the two ends. The CDR3 loop spans 13 amino acids. The CDR3 DNA reads as TGCAGCGCGGTTGAAACGTACGGCACTGAAGCTTTCTTT. The encoded protein is CSAVETYGTEAFF.

The chain carries TRBV5-4 and TRBJ2-7, with 11 bases fitting TRBD1. The V and J ends lost 2 bases and 2 bases, in that order; junction bases with no gene match: 3. The V gene's germline CDR1 is SGHNT and CDR2 YYREEE (reference sequence). This CDR3 is built from 15 residues. CDR3 sequence reads: CASSFGDRGAYEQYF. CDR3 bases: TGTGCCAGCAGCTTCGGGGACAGGGGGGCCTACGAGCAGTACTTC.

The chain uses TRBV19 and TRBJ2-3, with D uncertain. Trimming shortened V by 10 bases and J by 2 bases, and 16 bases separated the two germline ends. The CDR3 spans 14 residues. The V gene's germline CDR1 is LNHDA and CDR2 SQIVND (reference sequence). The CDR3 protein is CATSSNPYTDTQYF. The DNA for the CDR3 is TGTGCCACCTCCTCGAACCCCTACACAGATACGCAGTATTTT.

CDR3 amino acids: CASSLHREAFF. DNA of the CDR3: TGTGCCAGCAGCTTGCACAGGGAGGCTTTCTTT. This sequence joins TRBV5-6 and TRBJ1-1; a possible D gene is TRBD1 (6 bases). The ends were cut back, 1 base at V and 11 bases at J, with 9 bases in the middle. CDR1 is SGHDT and CDR2 is YYEEEE in the germline V gene. The CDR3 extends over 11 amino acids.

The gene calls are TRBV4-3 and TRBJ2-7, with D unresolved. The germline V and J ends were trimmed by 4 bases and 6 bases, with 22 bases remaining between them. From germline, CDR1 is LGHNA and CDR2 YSLEER. The CDR3 sequence is 16 residues long. CDR3 protein: CASSPPLDQYGFEQYF. The CDR3 DNA follows: TGCGCCAGCAGCCCGCCCCTCGATCAGTACGGATTCGAGCAGTACTTC.

Here the CDR3 reads CASSTGQFNQPQHF. The CDR3 DNA sequence: TGTGCCAGTAGTACGGGACAGTTCAATCAGCCCCAGCATTTT. The rearrangement joins TRBV19 to TRBJ1-5; 7 bases match TRBD1. Trimming at V came to 4 bases and at J to 3 bases, leaving 3 bases not matched to a gene. CDR1 LNHDA and CDR2 SQIVND come from the germline V gene (reference sequence). The CDR3 length is 14 residues.

The V and J genes are TRBV13 and TRBJ2-1; D unclear. Looked up from germline, CDR1 is PRHDT and CDR2 is FYEKMQ (reference sequence). CDR3 length equals 14 residues. Trimming left V 5 bases short and J 3 bases short, with 11 bases between. The CDR3 coding sequence is TGTGCCAGCAGCCCTCAGTCCAACTACAATGAGCAGTTCTTC. This encodes CASSPQSNYNEQFF.

The chain combines TRBV6-5 with TRBJ1-2; D gene uncertain. Germline CDR1 is MNHEY and CDR2 is SVGAGI. V gave up 2 bases and J gave up 5 bases, with 15 bases separating them. The CDR3 has 15 residues. The CDR3 loop reads CASSYGGWSEYGYTF. The CDR3 coding sequence is TGTGCCAGCAGTTACGGAGGTTGGTCGGAGTATGGCTACACCTTC.